This T cell receptor (beta chain) was profiled in a study of blood T cells in healthy people across ages. General study results and limits: Diversity of TCR beta correlated strongly with naive T cell percentage. Comparison with aged donors showed that long-lived donors had more naive CD4+ cells and higher diversity.

The germline V and J ends were trimmed by 2 bases and 2 bases, with 7 bases remaining between them. Germline CDR1 SGHDT, CDR2 YYEEEE. This CDR3 region has 13 residues. This clonotype has a count of ten or more. Antigen unknown. Primers used in a second PCR of roughly 6 to 11 cycles were a sample-barcoded 5' primer and a J-beta primer mix. Each CDR3 protein gets one entry after TCRdb re-called the 5' RACE reads with MiXCR. In the table there are some 900,000 distinct CDR3 sequences, 29% of which are singletons. Sequences were obtained from blood. The origin of this receptor is a woman of 80 years or more in good health. The gene calls are TRBV5-6 and TRBJ1-2; D gene ambiguous. The CDR3 is CASSFKENYGYTF. CDR3 in DNA: TGTGCCAGCAGCTTTAAAGAGAACTATGGCTACACCTTC.